This record looks at one TCR beta chain sequence and its context. The antigen remains unidentified. This entry is derived from a study of Tregs in tolerant kidney transplant recipients. This table comes from immunoSEQ multiplex PCR, and its TCRdb copy is limited to in-frame clones, with some not included. The sample carries about 240,000 clones, more than 65% recorded once. Germline values: CDR1 MNHNS, CDR2 SASEGT. This CDR3 has 15 amino acids. V was cut by 1 base and J by 0 bases, with 9 bases left in between. Unstimulated regulatory T cells (CD4+CD25+CD127-), CD4+CD25- non-regulatory cells, CD4 and CD8 cells were FACS-sorted from thawed PBMCs. General study results and limits: Biological reproducibility was not directly addressed, but technical replication error appeared minimal. Activated donor B cell expansion appeared to reveal the most relevant donor-specific TCRbeta repertoire. Findings come from small patient numbers and require larger validation.

V usage is TRBV6-1 and J usage is TRBJ1-1; no clear D. The sequenced sample consisted of CD4+ T cells from blood. This sequence was found in a human donor in good health. CDR3 residues: CASSEVNPLNTEAFF. The CDR3 DNA reads as TGTGCCAGCAGTGAAGTCAACCCTTTGAACACTGAAGCTTTCTTT.